What follows are 12 T cell receptor beta chains derived from one specimen sequenced in a study of identical twins. TCRdb fed the 5' RACE reads into MiXCR, producing one record per CDR3 protein. The sample holds 1.5 million to 2 million distinct CDR3 sequences, about 30% seen once. The sample taken for sequencing was cord blood. Receptor source: a newborn girl in good health.

The chain's CDR3 is CASSSYRGRKTDTQYF. The DNA of the CDR3 is TGTGCCAGTAGTTCGTACAGGGGGCGGAAGACAGATACGCAGTATTTT. The chain links TRBV19 to TRBJ2-3; 9 bases fit TRBD1. CDR1 LNHDA and CDR2 SQIVND come from the germline V gene (reference sequence). The CDR3 consists of 16 residues. The V and J ends lost 5 bases and 3 bases, in that order; junction bases with no gene match: 9.

V gene TRBV28 combines with J gene TRBJ2-7, with 11 bases that match TRBD2. The junction had 12 bases not matched to a gene; V was cut back by 6 bases and J by 2 bases. CDR3 length equals 17 residues. Germline lookup yields CDR1 MDHEN and CDR2 SYDVKM. CDR3 in DNA: TGTGCCAGCAGACCTGAACTAGCGGGGGCCTACACCTACGAGCAGTACTTC. It yields the protein CASRPELAGAYTYEQYF.

This clonotype has just a few counts. The gene calls are TRBV5-1 and TRBJ2-3; 11 bases align to TRBD1. Looked up from germline, CDR1 is SGHRS and CDR2 is YFSETQ. The CDR3 spans 14 residues. The trim removed 5 bases at V and 7 bases at J, leaving 6 bases unmatched. CDR3 protein: CASSSGTGGYTQYF. CDR3 in DNA: TGCGCCAGCAGTTCCGGGACAGGGGGATATACGCAGTATTTT.

This clonotype was seen more than once but under ten times. The V and J genes are TRBV7-8 and TRBJ1-4; D gene uncertain. The CDR3 totals 13 residues. Germline values: CDR1 SGHVS, CDR2 FQNEAQ. Trimming cost V 10 bases and J 8 bases, with 17 bases left between them. The DNA for the CDR3 is TGTGCCACCTCACTCACCTGGAAGGAAAAACTGTTTTTT. Protein sequence: CATSLTWKEKLFF.

This clonotype has more than one count but fewer than ten. This chain uses TRBV6-2 or TRBV6-3 with TRBJ1-6, with D possibly being TRBD1 (5 bases). Germline V gene sequence: CDR1 MNHEY, CDR2 SVGEGT. CDR3 length: 15 residues. The V end was cut by 2 bases, the J end by 7 bases, with 12 bases between. CDR3 in amino acids: CASSYLRRVNSPLHF. CDR3 sequence (DNA): TGTGCCAGCAGTTACCTCCGCAGGGTGAATTCACCCCTCCACTTT.

The chain carries TRBV28 and TRBJ1-2, with D unresolved. The germline V gene has CDR1 MDHEN and CDR2 SYDVKM. The CDR3 is 13 residues long. V was trimmed by 6 bases and J by 2 bases, leaving 10 bases between them. The CDR3 loop is CASRHGRNYGYTF. The CDR3 DNA sequence: TGTGCCAGCAGACACGGACGGAACTATGGCTACACCTTC.

V and J are TRBV4-1 and TRBJ2-7; either TRBD1 or TRBD2 may fit D (5 bases each). Germline CDR1 and CDR2: MGHRA and YSYEKL. CDR3 length equals 18 residues. V was cut by 4 bases and J by 7 bases, with 29 bases left in between. CDR3 region: CASSPSGTLPLAYNEQYF. The CDR3 DNA is TGCGCCAGCAGCCCTTCCGGGACCCTGCCCCTAGCCTACAATGAGCAGTACTTC.

The chain links TRBV15 to TRBJ2-3; no firm D call. V lost 1 base and J 7 bases, leaving 6 bases between the germline ends. The CDR3 loop spans 12 amino acids. Germline V gives CDR1 LNHNV, CDR2 YYDKDF (reference sequence). CDR3 amino acids: CATSRVLNTQYF. CDR3 in DNA: TGTGCCACCAGCAGAGTATTGAATACGCAGTATTTT.

This clonotype was counted a few times. The rearrangement uses TRBV4-1 and TRBJ1-5; D ambiguous. Trimming took 1 base from V and 0 from J, leaving 7 bases between them. Germline values: CDR1 MGHRA, CDR2 YSYEKL. CDR3 length equals 15 residues. For the CDR3, the DNA is TGCGCCAGCAGCCAAGGCTACCTTAGCAATCAGCCCCAGCATTTT. It translates to CASSQGYLSNQPQHF.

The chain couples TRBV24-1 to TRBJ2-5; D ambiguous. This CDR3 is 16 amino acids long. Germline CDR1 is KGHDR and CDR2 is SFDVKD. Trimming took off 0 bases at V and 11 bases at J, with 21 bases between the two ends. The CDR3 DNA is TGTGCCACCAGTGATTTGCGAGTAGCCCGAAACAATGAGCAGTACTTC. This sequence encodes CATSDLRVARNNEQYF.

The J gene is TRBJ2-1, the V gene TRBV5-1; D uncertain. CDR3 length: 17 amino acids. The V end lost 0 bases, the J end lost 0 bases, and 13 bases lay between the germline ends. Per germline, CDR1 SGHRS and CDR2 YFSETQ. The CDR3 is CASSLAGSPSSYNEQFF. CDR3 nucleotides: TGCGCCAGCAGCTTGGCCGGATCCCCGAGCTCCTACAATGAGCAGTTCTTC.

This chain uses TRBV25-1 with TRBJ2-7, with D possibly being TRBD1 or TRBD2 (5 bases each). The CDR3 is 16 amino acids. Per the germline V gene, CDR1 is MGHDK and CDR2 is SYGVNS. V lost 4 bases, J lost 0 bases, and 16 bases lay in between. The CDR3 DNA reads TGTGCCAGCAGTGGAGTGGGACGCCTTAGCTCCTACGAGCAGTACTTC. Amino acids: CASSGVGRLSSYEQYF.